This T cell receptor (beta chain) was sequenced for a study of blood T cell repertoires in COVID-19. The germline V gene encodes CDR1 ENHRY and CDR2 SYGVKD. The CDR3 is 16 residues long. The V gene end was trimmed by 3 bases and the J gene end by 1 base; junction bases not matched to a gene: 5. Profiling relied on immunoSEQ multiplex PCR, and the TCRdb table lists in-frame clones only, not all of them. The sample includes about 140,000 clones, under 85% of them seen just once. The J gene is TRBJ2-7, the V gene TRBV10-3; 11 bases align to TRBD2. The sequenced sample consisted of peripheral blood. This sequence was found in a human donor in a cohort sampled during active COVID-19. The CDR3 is CAISDAGTSGSYEQYF. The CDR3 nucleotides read TGTGCCATCAGTGACGCCGGGACTAGCGGTTCCTACGAGCAGTACTTC.